What follows describes a single T cell receptor beta chain. RNA transcripts were the template for amplifying TCR beta CDR3 regions. During a first-round RT-PCR of the TCR CDR3, the HTBI primer set was used. Using its own MiXCR run on the multiplex PCR reads, TCRdb lists one record per CDR3 protein. The table records around 700,000 distinct CDR3 sequences, roughly a sixth of them present only once. The entry originates in a study of T cells in Graves' hyperthyroidism and ophthalmopathy. This sequence originates from a woman aged 45-65 years with Graves' hyperthyroidism that later progressed to Graves' ophthalmopathy. Input material: blood.

CDR3 in DNA: TGTGCCATCAGTGCCGACAGGGATCAGCCCCAGCATTTT. Translating gives CAISADRDQPQHF. The chain carries TRBV10-3 and TRBJ1-5; 7 bases are shared with TRBD1. Germline loops: CDR1 ENHRY, CDR2 SYGVKD. This CDR3 is 13 amino acids long. V lost 4 bases and J lost 5; bases outside the gene matches: 2.